The next 11 T cell receptor beta chains were all read from a single sample in a study of T cells after yellow fever vaccination. MiXCR was run by TCRdb on the 5' RACE reads, yielding one entry per CDR3 protein. The table includes about 580,000 distinct CDR3 sequences, 17% detected once. The material sequenced was PBMCs, taken about 5 days after the first yellow fever vaccination. The origin of the receptors is a man between 18 and 35 years old who received the YFV17D yellow fever vaccine.

V usage is TRBV6-5 and J usage is TRBJ1-1; TRBD1 agrees at 8 bases. The CDR3 has 15 residues. The V and J ends lost 3 bases and 4 bases, in that order; junction bases with no gene match: 7. CDR1 and CDR2 from the germline V gene are MNHEY and SVGAGI. CDR3 DNA sequence: TGTGCCAGCAGTTATCTTACAGGGGGAATCACTGAAGCTTTCTTT. Translation: CASSYLTGGITEAFF.

The gene calls are TRBV20-1 and TRBJ1-3; 7 bases are a match to TRBD1. The CDR3 spans 15 residues. Trimming removed 2 bases from V and 7 bases from J; junction bases left unmatched: 11. The germline V gene encodes CDR1 DFQATT and CDR2 SNEGSKA (reference sequence). The CDR3, as DNA: TGCAGTGCTAGATCTGACAGGGACTTCGGGAACACCATATATTTT. Translated, it gives CSARSDRDFGNTIYF.

V and J are TRBV7-9 and TRBJ2-1; the D gene is possibly TRBD2 (6 bases). CDR1 is SEHNR, CDR2 FQNEAQ, per germline (reference sequence). This CDR3 has 12 amino acids. Trimming shortened V by 4 bases and J by 11 bases, and 12 bases separated the two germline ends. The CDR3 loop is CASSSIADQQFF. CDR3 coding DNA: TGTGCCAGCAGCTCTATAGCGGACCAGCAGTTCTTC.

This clonotype was counted only a few times. V and J are TRBV12-3 or TRBV12-4 and TRBJ2-4; 7 nucleotides line up with TRBD2. Losses at the gene ends were 5 bases for V and 0 bases for J; bases not matched to a gene: 7. The CDR3 contains 16 residues. The CDR3 spells CASSVTSRLAKNIQYF. In nucleotides, the CDR3 is TGTGCCAGCAGTGTGACTAGCCGTCTAGCCAAAAACATTCAGTACTTC.

This clonotype was detected many times. The chain uses TRBV19 and TRBJ2-1; D is perhaps TRBD2 (6 bases). Germline V gene sequence: CDR1 LNHDA, CDR2 SQIVND (reference sequence). There are 13 residues in the CDR3. The V end was cut by 3 bases, the J end by 6 bases, with 9 bases between. The CDR3 loop is CASSIGTANEQFF. The DNA of the CDR3 is TGTGCCAGTAGTATCGGGACTGCCAATGAGCAGTTCTTC.

This clonotype was detected a few times. The chain uses TRBV7-9 and TRBJ1-5; unclear D gene. The ends were cut back, 1 base at V and 4 bases at J, with 11 bases in the middle. Germline V CDR1 and CDR2: SEHNR, FQNEAQ (reference sequence). This CDR3 has 15 amino acids. CDR3 sequence (DNA): TGTGCCAGCAGCTTAGTCGCAGAGGAAAATCAGCCCCAGCATTTT. This encodes CASSLVAEENQPQHF.

This chain connects TRBV3-1 to TRBJ2-7; tentatively, D is TRBD1 or TRBD2 (5 bases each). Germline V gene lookup returns CDR1 LGHDT and CDR2 YNNKEL (reference sequence). V dropped 1 base and J dropped 3 bases, with 13 bases sitting between them. The CDR3 consists of 15 residues. The CDR3 DNA is TGTGCCAGCAGCCAAGTGAGGGGTCGCGACTACGAGCAGTACTTC. It yields the protein CASSQVRGRDYEQYF.

V is TRBV5-4 and J is TRBJ2-1; 8 positions match TRBD1. Losses at the gene ends were 3 bases for V and 6 bases for J; bases not matched to a gene: 5. Germline CDR1 reads SGHNT; CDR2 reads YYREEE (reference sequence). The CDR3 length is 14 residues. CDR3: CASSSGQGFNEQFF. As DNA, the CDR3 is TGTGCCAGCAGCTCAGGACAGGGTTTCAATGAGCAGTTCTTC.

The genes are TRBV6-5 and TRBJ2-1, with 13 bases aligning to TRBD2. The V gene end was trimmed by 6 bases and the J gene end by 8 bases; junction bases not matched to a gene: 7. The CDR3 totals 15 residues. Germline loops: CDR1 MNHEY, CDR2 SVGAGI. The CDR3 region has the DNA TGTGCCAGCAGAAAACTAGCGGGGGGGCGGGATGAGCAGTTCTTC. It codes for CASRKLAGGRDEQFF.

The chain joins TRBV7-3 to TRBJ2-1, with TRBD1 as a possible D gene (6 bases). This CDR3 has 15 amino acids. The V end lost 3 bases, the J end lost 10 bases, and 19 bases lay between the germline ends. Germline lookup yields CDR1 SGHTA and CDR2 FQGTGA. CDR3 residues: CASSFGTGSLGEQFF. The DNA of the CDR3 is TGTGCCAGCAGCTTTGGCACAGGGTCACTTGGGGAGCAGTTCTTC. Full variable domain (rest looked up from reference TRBV7-3 and TRBJ2-1): GAGVSQTPSNKVTEKGKYVELRCDPISGHTALYWYRQSLGQGPEFLIYFQGTGAADDSGLPNDRFFAVRPEGSVSTLKIQRTERGDSAVYLCASSFGTGSLGEQFFGPGTRLTVL.

The V gene is TRBV15, the J gene TRBJ1-5, with a tentative D call TRBD1 (5 bases). Trimming left V 0 bases short and J 7 bases short, with 10 bases between. Germline V lookup: CDR1 LNHNV, CDR2 YYDKDF (reference sequence). The CDR3 runs to 14 residues. CDR3 region: CATSRDQGEQPQHF. In DNA form, the CDR3 reads TGTGCCACCAGCAGAGATCAAGGGGAACAGCCCCAGCATTTT.